This T cell receptor beta chain was retrieved from a study of shared clonotypes between healthy human individuals. Generated by immunoSEQ multiplex PCR, the TCRdb table keeps only in-frame clones and is missing some. Here the sample spans about 820,000 clones, nearly 95% being singletons. The CDR3 has 15 residues. The germline CDR1 and CDR2 sequences are SGHVS and FQNEAQ. Unmatched junction bases numbered 1, after V lost 2 bases and J lost 4 bases. Terminally differentiated effector memory CD45RA+ cells were excluded from the naive CD8 cells, which were CD45RO-negative and positively selected for CCR7. As to this clone: Other DNA variants within this sample encode the same CDR3.

Sequencing used naive CD8+ T cells sorted from blood. This receptor was taken from a man between 25 and 39 years old in good health. The rearrangement links TRBV7-8 to TRBJ2-7; TRBD2 agrees at 14 bases. The CDR3 loop reads CASSLRLAGGYEQYF. CDR3 DNA sequence: TGTGCCAGCAGCTTAAGACTAGCGGGAGGGTACGAGCAGTACTTC.